These 11 T cell receptor beta chains came from one sample sequenced in a study of T cells after yellow fever vaccination. TCRdb used MiXCR to reprocess the 5' RACE reads, holding one entry per CDR3 protein. This table holds about 220,000 distinct CDR3 sequences, 5.5% to 8.5% found once. The source was CD4+ T cells sorted from PBMCs, collected on the day of the yellow fever booster vaccination. These receptors came from a man aged 25-45 years who received the YFV17D yellow fever vaccine.

This clonotype has more than one count but fewer than ten. This chain links TRBV5-4 with TRBJ1-1; D remains unclear. Trimming shortened V by 0 bases and J by 1 base, and 7 bases separated the two germline ends. Germline assignment: CDR1 SGHNT and CDR2 YYREEE (reference sequence). The CDR3 runs 14 residues. CDR3 DNA: TGTGCCAGCAGCTTGGAGAGGAGGAACACTGAAGCTTTCTTT. This encodes CASSLERRNTEAFF.

In this sample, this clonotype turned up many times. The chain employs TRBV20-1 and TRBJ2-1; a possible D gene is TRBD2 (6 bases). Between the trimmed V and J ends, which lost 6 bases and 9 bases, there was a span of 15 bases. The germline V gene has CDR1 DFQATT and CDR2 SNEGSKA (reference sequence). CDR3 length: 12 residues. The CDR3 loop is CSAETRGGEQFF. In DNA, the CDR3 is TGCAGTGCCGAGACGCGGGGCGGTGAGCAGTTCTTC.

CDR3 residues: CASKLAAEETQYF. The CDR3 nucleotides are TGTGCCAGCAAGTTGGCAGCGGAAGAGACCCAGTACTTC. The J gene is TRBJ2-5, the V gene TRBV7-9, with a tentative D call TRBD2 (5 bases). Trimming left V 7 bases short and J 3 bases short, with 12 bases between. Germline V CDR1 and CDR2: SEHNR, FQNEAQ (reference sequence). This CDR3 spans 13 amino acids.

This chain connects TRBV30 to TRBJ2-1; 13 bases are shared with TRBD2. The CDR3 length is 14 residues. Germline-derived CDR1 and CDR2 are GTSNPN and SVGIG (reference sequence). After removal of 3 bases from V and 4 bases from J, the junction contained 0 bases not matched to a gene. CDR3 region: CAWRGLAGYNEQFF. The CDR3 region has the DNA TGTGCCTGGAGGGGACTAGCGGGGTACAATGAGCAGTTCTTC.

This clonotype was found a few times. Here the CDR3 reads CASSSDRGPDTQYF. In DNA, the CDR3 is TGTGCCAGCAGCTCTGACAGGGGACCAGATACGCAGTATTTT. This chain joins TRBV5-8 and TRBJ2-3; TRBD1 agrees at 8 bases. Germline CDR1 is SGHTS and CDR2 is YDEGEE. J lost 4 bases, V lost 3 bases, and 4 bases had no gene match. The CDR3 has 14 amino acids.

The chain employs TRBV20-1 and TRBJ1-1; 10 bases match TRBD1. The trim removed 4 bases at V and 1 base at J, leaving 6 bases unmatched. Germline V gene sequence: CDR1 DFQATT, CDR2 SNEGSKA (reference sequence). This CDR3 region has 15 residues. CDR3 DNA: TGCAGTGCTAAGTCGTGGGACAGGGGGAACACTGAAGCTTTCTTT. As protein: CSAKSWDRGNTEAFF.

In this sample, this clonotype turned up a few times. The chain uses TRBV28 and TRBJ2-1; 8 bases are a match to TRBD1. V gave up 3 bases and J gave up 7 bases; unmatched junction bases: 8. The CDR3 length is 15 residues. Germline loops: CDR1 MDHEN, CDR2 SYDVKM. In DNA form, the CDR3 reads TGTGCCAGCAGTTTTGCAGGGGGCGTACGGAATGAGCAGTTCTTC. Translating gives CASSFAGGVRNEQFF.

J is TRBJ2-3 and V is TRBV7-9, with a weak D call TRBD2 (6 bases). The CDR3 consists of 16 residues. Per germline, CDR1 SEHNR and CDR2 FQNEAQ (reference sequence). V was clipped by 5 bases and J by 0 bases, with 15 bases between them. The CDR3 is CASSDKAGTSTDTQYF. The CDR3 bases are TGTGCCAGCAGCGATAAAGCAGGGACTAGCACAGATACGCAGTATTTT.

There are many counts of this clonotype. This chain joins TRBV20-1 and TRBJ2-1, with TRBD2 matching 12 bases. Trimming removed 2 bases from V and 7 bases from J; junction bases left unmatched: 0. The CDR3 runs 13 residues. Germline assignment: CDR1 DFQATT and CDR2 SNEGSKA (reference sequence). The CDR3, as DNA: TGCAGTGCTAGACTAGCGGGAGGGAATGAGCAGTTCTTC. It specifies CSARLAGGNEQFF.

The CDR3 nucleotides are TGTGCCAGCAGTGAATTAAGCGGGAGAGGGGAGCAGTACTTC. It translates to CASSELSGRGEQYF. V gene TRBV2 combines with J gene TRBJ2-7, with TRBD2 identical over 8 bases. The CDR3 runs 14 residues. V trimming: 2 bases; J trimming: 7 bases; junction bases outside the gene matches: 7. Germline V gene lookup returns CDR1 SNHLY and CDR2 FYNNEI.

The rearrangement uses TRBV6-5 and TRBJ1-2; no firm D call. The V gene's germline CDR1 is MNHEY and CDR2 SVGAGI. Deletions cut 3 bases from V and 4 bases from J, with 9 bases between. The CDR3 is made up of 13 amino acids. The CDR3 bases are TGTGCCAGCAGTTATGGGGTGGGCTATGGCTACACCTTC. This sequence encodes CASSYGVGYGYTF.